Each of the 7 T cell receptor beta chains below was sequenced from the same sample in a study of T cell clonality in common variable immunodeficiency. Clones were sequenced by immunoSEQ multiplex PCR, and TCRdb holds only the in-frame ones, with some missing. The specimen has about 47,000 clones, none found just once. Sequencing input: peripheral blood mononuclear cells. These receptors came from a person aged 18 to 70 in good health.

This clone was counted many times. The CDR3 extends 3 residues past the end of the read, so its final part is completed from the germline J gene. V is TRBV5-6 and J is TRBJ2-7; no clear D gene. Germline CDR1 is SGHDT and CDR2 is YYEEEE. The CDR3 runs 12 residues. Trimming removed 0 bases at V and 3 bases at J, with 4 bases between. The CDR3 spells CASSLDLYEQYF. The DNA read from the CDR3 is TGTGCCAGCAGCTTGGATCTCTACGAG.

This clone was observed many times. The read is 3 residues too short to cover the CDR3 end, so that end is filled in from the germline J gene. The V and J genes are TRBV5-1 and TRBJ2-4, with a possible D match to TRBD1 (5 bases). The CDR3 sequence is 14 residues long. With 2 bases removed from V and 2 bases from J, the gap between germline ends came to 8 bases. Per the germline V gene, CDR1 is SGHRS and CDR2 is YFSETQ. The chain's CDR3 is CASSLSGTKNIQYF. The CDR3 bases that were read are TGCGCCAGCAGCTTATCAGGGACCAAAAACATT.

Turning to this clone: The CDR3 is cut off 3 residues early in the read; its end comes from the germline J gene. The chain carries TRBV7-9 and TRBJ2-3, with TRBD2 as a possible D gene (6 bases). There are 15 residues in the CDR3. Per germline, CDR1 SEHNR and CDR2 FQNEAQ (reference sequence). The sequenced CDR3 bases are TGTGCCAGCAGCTTAGGGGAGGCTAGCAATCAGCCG. Protein product: CASSLGEASNQP. The whole CDR3 is CASSLGEASNQPQYF.

This clone was counted ten times or more. From the germline J gene comes the end of the CDR3, since the read stops 3 residues before it. The chain carries TRBV5-6 and TRBJ1-1, with D maybe TRBD1 (5 bases). Trimming pared 2 bases from V and 4 bases from J, leaving 12 bases between. Germline V gene lookup returns CDR1 SGHDT and CDR2 YYEEEE. This CDR3 is 14 amino acids long. The part of the CDR3 DNA that was read is TGTGCCAGCAGCTTACCCCCAGGGAGCACTGAA. It specifies CASSLPPGSTE. In full, the CDR3 is CASSLPPGSTEAFF.

This clone has a count of ten or more. CDR3 loop: CASSLGDRAETQYF. CDR3 bases read: TGCGCCAGCAGCTTGGGGGACAGGGCGGAGACC. The chain uses TRBV5-1 and TRBJ2-5; 9 bases fit TRBD1. The CDR3 end is not reached by the read, which stops 3 residues before it; the germline J gene fills it in. Germline V gives CDR1 SGHRS, CDR2 YFSETQ. With V trimmed by 0 bases and J by 5 bases, 2 bases remained unmatched. CDR3 length: 14 residues. The whole variable domain, filled in from reference TRBV5-1 and TRBJ2-5, reads KAGVTQTPRYLIKTRGQQVTLSCSPISGHRSVSWYQQTPGQGLQFLFEYFSETQRNKGNFPGRFSGRQFSNSRSEMNVSTLELGDSALYLCASSLGDRAETQYFGPGTRLLVL.

About this clone itself: Read coverage stops 3 residues before the CDR3 terminus; the germline J gene supplies the remainder. The chain links TRBV20-1 to TRBJ1-5, with a tentative D call TRBD1 (5 bases). The CDR3 runs to 14 residues. Germline V gene sequence: CDR1 DFQATT, CDR2 SNEGSKA (reference sequence). V gave up 5 bases and J gave up 1 base, with 12 bases separating them. CDR3 sequence: CSAAQEWSNQPQHF. The CDR3 DNA, read in part, is TGCAGTGCTGCACAGGAGTGGAGCAATCAGCCC.

This clone was recorded at least ten times. Coverage ceases 3 residues before the CDR3 finishes, and the germline J gene fills in the end. The J gene is TRBJ1-1, the V gene TRBV10-3; 7 bases are shared with TRBD1. The V gene's germline CDR1 is ENHRY and CDR2 SYGVKD. The junction had 4 bases not matched to a gene; V was cut back by 9 bases and J by 0 bases. The CDR3 consists of 13 residues. CDR3 bases read: TGTGCCATTCAGGGGGGCCTGAACACTGAA. Its protein is CAIQGGLNTE. The CDR3 in full is CAIQGGLNTEAFF.